This TCR beta chain was identified in a study of radiotherapy plus CTLA-4 blockade in lung cancer. About the research overall: Objective response was observed in around a sixth of patients, and disease control in 30% to 40%. Findings and caveats of the study: How blood T cell clones changed early, along with interferon-beta, reportedly forecast response best. Among blood TCR repertoires after radiotherapy plus ipilimumab, tumor-derived clones expanded.

Ipilimumab CTLA-4 blockade and focal radiation were given to patients with chemo-refractory metastatic non-small-cell lung cancer. The repertoire was sequenced with immunoSEQ multiplex PCR; TCRdb's copy has only in-frame clones and lacks some. The table shows 42,000 or so clones, with 75% to 80% occurring only once. The V end lost 2 bases, the J end lost 8 bases, and 12 bases lay between the germline ends. CDR3 length equals 13 residues. Per the germline V gene, CDR1 is SNHLY and CDR2 is FYNNEI. Details on this clone: The antigen is undetermined.

The sequences come from peripheral blood, collected from a patient treated with radiotherapy plus ipilimumab. The receptor was derived from a human donor with non-small cell lung cancer that progressed on radiotherapy plus ipilimumab. The chain uses TRBV2 and TRBJ1-2; D remains unclear. The CDR3 coding sequence is TGTGCCAGCAGTGAACACGAGGGCGCGGGCTACACCTTC. Its protein product is CASSEHEGAGYTF.